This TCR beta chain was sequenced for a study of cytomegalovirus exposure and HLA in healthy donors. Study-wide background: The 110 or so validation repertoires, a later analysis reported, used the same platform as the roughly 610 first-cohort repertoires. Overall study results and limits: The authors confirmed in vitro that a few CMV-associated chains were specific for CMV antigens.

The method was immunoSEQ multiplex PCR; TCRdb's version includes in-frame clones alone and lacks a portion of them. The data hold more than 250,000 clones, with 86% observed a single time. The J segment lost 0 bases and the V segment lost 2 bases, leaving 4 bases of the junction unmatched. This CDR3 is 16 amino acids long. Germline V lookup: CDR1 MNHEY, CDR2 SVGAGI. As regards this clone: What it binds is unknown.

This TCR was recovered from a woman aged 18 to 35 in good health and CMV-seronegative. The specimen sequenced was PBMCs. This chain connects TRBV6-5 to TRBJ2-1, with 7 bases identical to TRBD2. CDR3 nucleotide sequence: TGTGCCAGCAGTTACGGGGGGGTATACTCCTACAATGAGCAGTTCTTC. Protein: CASSYGGVYSYNEQFF.